Sequencing of this T cell receptor beta chain was carried out in a study of CD8 T cells in Susac syndrome. Reverse transcription of about 0.5 to 1 ug RNA used random hexamers. TCRdb reprocessed the immunoSEQ multiplex PCR reads via MiXCR and lists one record per CDR3 protein. The table records roughly 180,000 distinct CDR3 sequences, about 94% of them present only once. This sequence was found in a human donor with Susac syndrome. The source material was CD4+ T cells from PBMCs.

The DNA of the CDR3 is TGCAGCGTTTGGGGCGGGACCGACACCGGGGAGCTGTTTTTT. Protein sequence: CSVWGGTDTGELFF. V is TRBV29-1 and J is TRBJ2-2; TRBD2 might be the D (6 bases). CDR1 and CDR2 from the germline V gene are SQVTM and ANQGSEA. Between the trimmed V and J ends, which lost 5 bases and 3 bases, there was a span of 13 bases. This CDR3 is built from 14 residues.